The sequence of this T cell receptor (beta chain) was determined in a study of T-cell reconstitution after alpha-beta-depleted transplantation in children. Findings and limits, study-wide: Among T cells one year after transplant, newly produced cells accounted for most counts and diversity. The study traced high day-60 TCRbeta diversity in some patients to surviving recipient T cells and thymic progenitors.

Germline V gene data show CDR1 as MNHEY and CDR2 as SMNVEV (reference sequence). Trimming took 6 bases from V and 4 from J; bases not matched to a gene: 9. The CDR3 is 16 amino acids. With regard to this clonotype: Its antigen remains unknown.

Unique molecular identifiers were used in preparing the TCRbeta library. TCRdb fed the PCR reads into MiXCR, producing one record per CDR3 protein. The sample shows about 580,000 distinct CDR3 sequences, roughly 23% of them seen only once. This clonotype originated in a boy in the first two years of life who had a stem cell transplant for acute myeloid leukemia, so the T cells may come from the graft donor. This specimen was PBMCs, mostly from graft donor cells, taken 360 days after TCRalphabeta/CD19-depleted stem cell transplant. The chain combines TRBV27 with TRBJ2-2, with 9 positions matching TRBD1. This CDR3 is CASRPVGTGSTGELFF. In nucleotides, the CDR3 is TGTGCCAGCAGGCCGGTCGGGACAGGGAGCACCGGGGAGCTGTTTTTT.